Listed here are 8 T cell receptor beta chains from one sample, sequenced in a study of resident and recirculating memory T cells in vitiligo. Produced via immunoSEQ multiplex PCR; TCRdb's table is partial and in-frame only. The profile shows tens of thousands of clones, more than 85% of them singletons. The sequencing input was blood. These receptors all come from a male donor with vitiligo.

V is TRBV4-2 and J is TRBJ2-7, with TRBD2 identical over 8 bases. Per germline, CDR1 LGHNA and CDR2 YNFKEQ. The J segment lost 3 bases and the V segment lost 1 base, leaving 11 bases of the junction unmatched. CDR3 size: 17 residues. CDR3 protein: CASSQVYSPGGDYEQYF. The DNA for the CDR3 is TGTGCCAGCAGCCAAGTCTATTCTCCGGGGGGGGACTACGAGCAGTACTTC.

The chain uses TRBV2 and TRBJ2-7; a possible D gene is TRBD1 (6 bases). The CDR3 consists of 12 residues. The V gene's germline CDR1 is SNHLY and CDR2 FYNNEI. V was trimmed by 8 bases and J by 2 bases, leaving 10 bases between them. The CDR3 spells CASRDMAYEQYF. In DNA form, the CDR3 reads TGTGCCAGCCGGGACATGGCCTACGAGCAGTACTTC.

The chain carries TRBV6-1 and TRBJ2-3; 12 positions agree with TRBD1. The CDR3 has 18 residues. Trimming at V came to 3 bases and at J to 5 bases, leaving 12 bases not matched to a gene. The germline gives CDR1 MNHNS, CDR2 SASEGT. CDR3 DNA sequence: TGTGCCAGCAGTGACCCACCCGGGACAGGGGGCGCAGTAGATACGCAGTATTTT. This codes for CASSDPPGTGGAVDTQYF.

V gene TRBV2 combines with J gene TRBJ2-1, with D possibly being TRBD1 (6 bases). The CDR3 runs 15 residues. The germline gives CDR1 SNHLY, CDR2 FYNNEI. The germline V and J ends were trimmed by 3 bases and 1 base, with 10 bases remaining between them. CDR3 coding DNA: TGTGCCAGCAGTGAGGGAACAGGGTCCTACAATGAGCAGTTCTTC. Its translation: CASSEGTGSYNEQFF.

V is TRBV5-6 and J is TRBJ2-5; 10 positions agree with TRBD2. The CDR3 is made up of 17 amino acids. The ends lost 0 bases at V and 5 bases at J; junction bases unmatched: 10. From germline, CDR1 is SGHDT and CDR2 YYEEEE. CDR3 DNA: TGTGCCAGCAGCTTGGGGGGTAGCGGGGGGCCCAGTGAGACCCAGTACTTC. Translation: CASSLGGSGGPSETQYF.

Here the CDR3 DNA reads TGTGCCAGTACACAACAGCTATATAGCAATCAGCCCCAGCATTTT. This codes for CASTQQLYSNQPQHF. The V and J genes are TRBV19 and TRBJ1-5; no firm D call. The CDR3 loop spans 15 amino acids. V was pared by 7 bases and J by 0 bases, with 13 bases between. Germline values: CDR1 LNHDA, CDR2 SQIVND (reference sequence).

This clone has a handful of counts. The gene calls are TRBV2 and TRBJ2-2; the match to TRBD1 covers 8 bases. The germline V gene encodes CDR1 SNHLY and CDR2 FYNNEI. This CDR3 is 16 amino acids long. V dropped 4 bases and J dropped 5; count of bases not matched to a gene: 9. The CDR3: CASSVMGQVGTGELFF. In nucleotides, the CDR3 is TGTGCCAGCAGTGTCATGGGACAGGTTGGGACCGGGGAGCTGTTTTTT.

The V gene is TRBV4-3, the J gene TRBJ2-1; 7 nucleotides align to TRBD1. CDR1 and CDR2 (germline): LGHNA, YSLEER. The length of the CDR3 is 19 residues. V shed 0 bases and J 5 bases; nucleotides not matched to a gene: 16. The CDR3 sequence is CASSQERRLRQGKDNEQFF. The CDR3 nucleotides read TGCGCCAGCAGCCAAGAGAGGCGCTTACGACAGGGAAAAGACAATGAGCAGTTCTTC.